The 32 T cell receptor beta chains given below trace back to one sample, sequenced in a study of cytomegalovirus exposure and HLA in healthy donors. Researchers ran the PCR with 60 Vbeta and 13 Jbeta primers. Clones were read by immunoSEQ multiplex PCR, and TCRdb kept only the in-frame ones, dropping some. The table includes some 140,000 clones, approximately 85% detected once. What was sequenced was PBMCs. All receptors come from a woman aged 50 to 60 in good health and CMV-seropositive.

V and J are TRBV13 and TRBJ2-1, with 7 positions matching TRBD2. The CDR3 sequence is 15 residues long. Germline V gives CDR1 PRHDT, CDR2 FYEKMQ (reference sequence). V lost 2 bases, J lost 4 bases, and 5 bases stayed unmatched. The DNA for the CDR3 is TGTGCCAGCAGCTTATTCGGCGGGGGTTACAATGAGCAGTTCTTC. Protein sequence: CASSLFGGGYNEQFF.

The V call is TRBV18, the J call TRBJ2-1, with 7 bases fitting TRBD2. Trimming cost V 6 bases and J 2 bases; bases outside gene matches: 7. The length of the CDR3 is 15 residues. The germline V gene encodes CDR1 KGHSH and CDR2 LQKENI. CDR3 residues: CASSHRAGAYNEQFF. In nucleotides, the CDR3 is TGTGCCAGCTCCCACCGCGCGGGGGCCTACAATGAGCAGTTCTTC.

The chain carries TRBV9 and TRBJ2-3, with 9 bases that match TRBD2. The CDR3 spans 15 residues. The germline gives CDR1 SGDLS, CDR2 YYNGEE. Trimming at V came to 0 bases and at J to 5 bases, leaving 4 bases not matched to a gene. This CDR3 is CASSVVGLALDTQYF. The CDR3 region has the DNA TGTGCCAGCAGCGTAGTGGGACTAGCTCTAGATACGCAGTATTTT.

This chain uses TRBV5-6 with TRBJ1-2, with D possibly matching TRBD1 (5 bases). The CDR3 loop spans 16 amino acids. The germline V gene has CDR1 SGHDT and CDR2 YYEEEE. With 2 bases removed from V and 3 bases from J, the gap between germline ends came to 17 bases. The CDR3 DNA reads TGTGCCAGCAGCTTACAACCGCGGGGGGTGGACTATGGCTACACCTTC. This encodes CASSLQPRGVDYGYTF.

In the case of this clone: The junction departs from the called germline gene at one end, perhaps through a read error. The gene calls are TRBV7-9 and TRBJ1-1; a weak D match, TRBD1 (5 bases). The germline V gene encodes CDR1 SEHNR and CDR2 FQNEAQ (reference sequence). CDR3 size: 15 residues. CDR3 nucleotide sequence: TGTTCCAGCAGCCTCGCTTGGACGGGGGGCACTGAAGCTTTCTTT. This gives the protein CSSSLAWTGGTEAFF.

Here the CDR3 reads CASSQAGLAGRYNEQFF. As DNA, the CDR3 is TGCGCCAGCAGCCAAGCGGGACTAGCGGGGCGGTACAATGAGCAGTTCTTC. V usage is TRBV4-1 and J usage is TRBJ2-1; TRBD2 agrees at 13 bases. The CDR3 consists of 17 residues. The germline V gene has CDR1 MGHRA and CDR2 YSYEKL. The J segment lost 4 bases and the V segment lost 1 base, leaving 4 bases of the junction unmatched.

The CDR3 is CATSRDVPEANSPLHF. CDR3 nucleotides: TGTGCCACCAGCAGAGATGTTCCAGAAGCGAACTCACCCCTCCACTTT. This chain uses TRBV15 with TRBJ1-6; D gene ambiguous. The CDR3 is made up of 16 amino acids. CDR1 LNHNV and CDR2 YYDKDF come from the germline V gene (reference sequence). Between the trimmed V and J ends, which lost 0 bases and 10 bases, there was a span of 16 bases. The variable domain in full, with the rest retrieved from reference TRBV15 and TRBJ1-6, is DAMVIQNPRYQVTQFGKPVTLSCSQTLNHNVMYWYQQKSSQAPKLLFHYYDKDFNNEADTPDNFQSRRPNTSFCFLDIRSPGLGDTAMYLCATSRDVPEANSPLHFGNGTRLTVT.

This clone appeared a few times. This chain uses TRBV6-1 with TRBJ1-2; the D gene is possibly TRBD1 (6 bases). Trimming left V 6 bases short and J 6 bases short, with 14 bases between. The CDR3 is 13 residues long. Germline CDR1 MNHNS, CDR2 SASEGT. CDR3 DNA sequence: TGTGCCAGCAGGCCGACAGGTTATAATGGCTACACCTTC. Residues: CASRPTGYNGYTF.

CDR3 DNA sequence: TGTGCCAGCAGCGACCGGTGGAACACTGAAGCTTTCTTT. Protein: CASSDRWNTEAFF. The V and J genes are TRBV9 and TRBJ1-1; D is undetermined. Germline CDR1 SGDLS, CDR2 YYNGEE. This CDR3 has 13 amino acids. The ends were cut back, 3 bases at V and 1 base at J, with 7 bases in the middle.

CDR3 DNA: TGTGCCAGCAGTACAGGGGGCAGGAGCTCCTACGAGCAGTACTTC. Protein product: CASSTGGRSSYEQYF. The V and J genes are TRBV5-4 and TRBJ2-7, with TRBD1 identical over 9 bases. Germline V gene lookup returns CDR1 SGHNT and CDR2 YYREEE (reference sequence). The trim removed 5 bases at V and 0 bases at J, leaving 6 bases unmatched. This CDR3 contains 15 residues.

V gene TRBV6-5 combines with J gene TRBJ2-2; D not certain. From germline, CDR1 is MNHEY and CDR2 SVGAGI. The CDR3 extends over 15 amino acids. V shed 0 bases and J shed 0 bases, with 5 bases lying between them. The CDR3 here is CASSYSTTNTGELFF. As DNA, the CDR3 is TGTGCCAGCAGTTACTCGACAACGAACACCGGGGAGCTGTTTTTT.

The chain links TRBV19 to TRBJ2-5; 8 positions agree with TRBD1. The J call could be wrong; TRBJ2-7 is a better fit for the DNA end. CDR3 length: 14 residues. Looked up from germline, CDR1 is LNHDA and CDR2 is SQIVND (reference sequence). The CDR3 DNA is TGTGCCAGTAGCCCAGGGGGCTCGAGAGGCGAGCAGTACTTC. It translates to CASSPGGSRGEQYF.

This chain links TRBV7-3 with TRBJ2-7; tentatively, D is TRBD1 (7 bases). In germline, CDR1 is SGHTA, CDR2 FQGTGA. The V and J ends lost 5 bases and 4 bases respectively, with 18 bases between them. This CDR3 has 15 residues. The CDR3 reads CASSQQGGRGYEQYF. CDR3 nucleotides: TGTGCCAGCAGCCAGCAGGGGGGACGGGGGTACGAGCAGTACTTC. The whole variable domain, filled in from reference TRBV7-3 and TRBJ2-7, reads GAGVSQTPSNKVTEKGKYVELRCDPISGHTALYWYRQSLGQGPEFLIYFQGTGAADDSGLPNDRFFAVRPEGSVSTLKIQRTERGDSAVYLCASSQQGGRGYEQYFGPGTRLTVT.

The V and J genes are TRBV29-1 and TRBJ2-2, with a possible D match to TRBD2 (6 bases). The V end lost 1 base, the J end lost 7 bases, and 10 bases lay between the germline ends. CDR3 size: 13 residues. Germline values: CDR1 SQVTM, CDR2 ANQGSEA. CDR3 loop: CSVEGLASGELFF. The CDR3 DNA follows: TGCAGCGTTGAAGGGCTAGCGAGCGGGGAGCTGTTTTTT.

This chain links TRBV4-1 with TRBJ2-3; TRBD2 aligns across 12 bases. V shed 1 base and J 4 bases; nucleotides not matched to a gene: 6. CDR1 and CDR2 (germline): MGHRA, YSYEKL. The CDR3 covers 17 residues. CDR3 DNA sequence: TGCGCCAGCAGCCAAGCTAACCTAGCGGGGGGGCCAGATACGCAGTATTTT. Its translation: CASSQANLAGGPDTQYF.

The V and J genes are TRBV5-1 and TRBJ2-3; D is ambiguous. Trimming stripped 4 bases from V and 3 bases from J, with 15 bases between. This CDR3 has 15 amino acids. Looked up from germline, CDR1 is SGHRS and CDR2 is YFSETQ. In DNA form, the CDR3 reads TGCGCCAGCAGCCCCGGTCCTGGTTTTACAGATACGCAGTATTTT. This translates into CASSPGPGFTDTQYF.

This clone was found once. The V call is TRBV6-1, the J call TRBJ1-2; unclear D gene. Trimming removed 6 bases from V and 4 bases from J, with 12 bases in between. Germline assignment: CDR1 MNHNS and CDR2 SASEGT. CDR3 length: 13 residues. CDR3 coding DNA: TGTGCCAGCAGACTACAAGACGGCTATGGCTACACCTTC. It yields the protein CASRLQDGYGYTF.

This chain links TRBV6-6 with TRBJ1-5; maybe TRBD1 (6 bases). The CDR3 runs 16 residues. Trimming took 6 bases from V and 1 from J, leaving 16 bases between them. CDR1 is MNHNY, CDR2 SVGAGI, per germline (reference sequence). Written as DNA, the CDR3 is TGTGCCAGCAGCTCCGGGAGGGGGATAAGCAATCAGCCCCAGCATTTT. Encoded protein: CASSSGRGISNQPQHF.

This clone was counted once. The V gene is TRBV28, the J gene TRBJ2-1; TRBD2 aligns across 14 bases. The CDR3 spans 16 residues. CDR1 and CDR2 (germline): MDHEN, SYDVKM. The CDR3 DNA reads TGTGCAGGGGGGTCGGGACTAGCGGGAGCCTACAATGAGCAGTTCTTC. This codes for CAGGSGLAGAYNEQFF.

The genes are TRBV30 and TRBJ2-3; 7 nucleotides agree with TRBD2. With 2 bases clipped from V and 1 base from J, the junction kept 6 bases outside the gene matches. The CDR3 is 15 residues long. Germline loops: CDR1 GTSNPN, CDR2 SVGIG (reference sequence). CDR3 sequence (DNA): TGTGCCTGGAGTCTCGGTGGGGGGGGCACAGATACGCAGTATTTT. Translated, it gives CAWSLGGGGTDTQYF.

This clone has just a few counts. The CDR3, as DNA: TGTGCCAGTAGTTATAGCGGGGAGGATTCCTACGAGCAGTACTTC. It specifies CASSYSGEDSYEQYF. The rearrangement uses TRBV19 and TRBJ2-7; 8 bases are a match to TRBD2. V lost 5 bases to trimming and J lost 1 base; unmatched junction nucleotides: 7. The germline CDR1 and CDR2 sequences are LNHDA and SQIVND (reference sequence). This CDR3 region has 15 residues.

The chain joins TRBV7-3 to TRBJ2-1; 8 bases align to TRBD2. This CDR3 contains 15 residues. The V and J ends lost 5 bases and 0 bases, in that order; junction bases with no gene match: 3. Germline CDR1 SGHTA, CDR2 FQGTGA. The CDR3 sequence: CASSRSGSSYNEQFF. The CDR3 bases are TGTGCCAGCAGCCGGAGCGGGAGCTCCTACAATGAGCAGTTCTTC.

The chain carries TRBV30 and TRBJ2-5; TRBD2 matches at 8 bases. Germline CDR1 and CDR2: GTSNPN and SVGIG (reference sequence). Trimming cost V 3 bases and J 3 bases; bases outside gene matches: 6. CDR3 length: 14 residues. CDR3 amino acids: CAWRKLAGKETQYF. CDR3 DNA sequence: TGTGCCTGGAGGAAGTTAGCGGGAAAAGAGACCCAGTACTTC.

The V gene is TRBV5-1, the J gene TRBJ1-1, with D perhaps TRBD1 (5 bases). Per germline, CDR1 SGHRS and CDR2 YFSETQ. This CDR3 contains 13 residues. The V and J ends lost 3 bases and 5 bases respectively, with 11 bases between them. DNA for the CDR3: TGCGCCAGCAGCTCACAACAGGAGACTGAAGCTTTCTTT. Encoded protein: CASSSQQETEAFF.

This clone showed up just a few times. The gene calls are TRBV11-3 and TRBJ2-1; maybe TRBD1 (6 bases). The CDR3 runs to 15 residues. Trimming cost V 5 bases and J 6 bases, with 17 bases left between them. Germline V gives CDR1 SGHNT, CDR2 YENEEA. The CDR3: CASSIQGSGGNEQFF. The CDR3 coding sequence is TGTGCCAGCAGCATACAGGGCAGTGGGGGCAATGAGCAGTTCTTC.

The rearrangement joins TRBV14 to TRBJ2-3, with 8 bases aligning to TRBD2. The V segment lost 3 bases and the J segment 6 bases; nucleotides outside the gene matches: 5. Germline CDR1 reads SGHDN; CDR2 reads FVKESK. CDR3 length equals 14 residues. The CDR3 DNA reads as TGTGCCAGCAGCCAGGCGGGAGGCTCGGATACGCAGTATTTT. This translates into CASSQAGGSDTQYF.

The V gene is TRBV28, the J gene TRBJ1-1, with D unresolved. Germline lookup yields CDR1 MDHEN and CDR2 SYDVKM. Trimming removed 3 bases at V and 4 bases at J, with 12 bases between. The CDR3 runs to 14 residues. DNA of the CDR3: TGTGCCAGCAGTTTCTCCGGGGAGTTCACTGAAGCTTTCTTT. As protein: CASSFSGEFTEAFF.

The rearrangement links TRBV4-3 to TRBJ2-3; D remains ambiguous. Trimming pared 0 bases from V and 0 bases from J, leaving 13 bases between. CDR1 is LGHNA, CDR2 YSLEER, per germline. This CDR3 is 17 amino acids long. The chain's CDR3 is CASSQDSADFSTDTQYF. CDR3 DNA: TGCGCCAGCAGCCAAGATTCCGCCGACTTTAGCACAGATACGCAGTATTTT.

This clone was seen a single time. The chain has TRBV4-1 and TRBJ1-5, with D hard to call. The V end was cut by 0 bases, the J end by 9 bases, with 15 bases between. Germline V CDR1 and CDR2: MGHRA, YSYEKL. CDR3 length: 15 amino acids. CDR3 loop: CASSQDMARGRPQHF. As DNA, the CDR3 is TGCGCCAGCAGCCAAGATATGGCTCGGGGTAGGCCCCAGCATTTT.

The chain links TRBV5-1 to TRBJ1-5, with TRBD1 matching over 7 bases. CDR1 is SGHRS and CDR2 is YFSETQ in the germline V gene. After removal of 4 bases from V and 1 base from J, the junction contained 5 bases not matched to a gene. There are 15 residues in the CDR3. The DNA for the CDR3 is TGCGCCAGCAGCAGCACAGGGGAAAGCAATCAGCCCCAGCATTTT. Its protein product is CASSSTGESNQPQHF.

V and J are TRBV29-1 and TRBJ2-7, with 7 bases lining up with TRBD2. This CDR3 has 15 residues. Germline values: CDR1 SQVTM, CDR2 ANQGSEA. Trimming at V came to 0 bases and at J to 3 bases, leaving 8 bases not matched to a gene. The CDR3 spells CSVEDLRGDLYEQYF. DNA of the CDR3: TGCAGCGTTGAAGATCTTCGGGGGGATCTCTACGAGCAGTACTTC.

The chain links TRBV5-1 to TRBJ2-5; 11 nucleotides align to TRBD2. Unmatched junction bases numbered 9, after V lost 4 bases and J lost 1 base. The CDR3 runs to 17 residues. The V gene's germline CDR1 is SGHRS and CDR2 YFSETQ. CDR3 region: CASSPGLAAIPQETQYF. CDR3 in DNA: TGCGCCAGCAGCCCGGGACTAGCGGCGATCCCCCAAGAGACCCAGTACTTC.